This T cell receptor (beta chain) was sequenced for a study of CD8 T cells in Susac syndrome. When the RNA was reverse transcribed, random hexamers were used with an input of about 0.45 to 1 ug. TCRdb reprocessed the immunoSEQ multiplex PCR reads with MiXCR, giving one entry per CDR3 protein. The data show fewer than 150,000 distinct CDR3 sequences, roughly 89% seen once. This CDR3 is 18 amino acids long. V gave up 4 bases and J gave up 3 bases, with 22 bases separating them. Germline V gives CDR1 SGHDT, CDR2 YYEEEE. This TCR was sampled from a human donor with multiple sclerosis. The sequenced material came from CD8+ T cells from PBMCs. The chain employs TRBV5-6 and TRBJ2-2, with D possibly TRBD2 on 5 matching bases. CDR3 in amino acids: CASSPKDGMSVHTGELFF. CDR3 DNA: TGTGCCAGCAGCCCCAAGGACGGGATGTCTGTGCACACCGGGGAGCTGTTTTTT.